This T cell receptor beta chain comes out of a study of blood T cell repertoires in COVID-19 (dated by TCRdb to the early 2020s). In terms of the full investigation: Collaborator samples came from the United States, Italy and Spain and covered acute and convalescent phases of COVID-19. The repertoires were released in a freely available public database meant as a resource for research on the immune response to SARS-CoV-2. The prospective study material was composed of cDNA or gDNA derived from T cells, B-cell-depleted T cells, or PBMCs. Subjects who had been exposed to COVID-19, were actively infected with it, or had recovered from it provided the deeply sampled blood TCRbeta repertoires that made up the dataset. The samples were drawn from two sources: the first 160 participants of the ongoing ImmuneRACE study, and 1,000 to 1,500 subjects contributed by 6 global collaborators. Nearly every sample came with metadata listing a de-identified subject ID, COVID-19 status, age in years and sex. Where available, HLA class I and class II types were obtained from metadata supplied by the sample provider rather than from assay-based typing.

This clone was found once. Its antigen is currently not known. Base qualities are missing; no much larger clone stands one base away. TCRbeta CDR3 regions were amplified from genomic DNA using the immunoSEQ Assay, a bias-controlled multiplex PCR. The paper's data handling went like this. The number of nucleated cells in each sample was estimated by amplification of reference gene primers within the assay. Sequence reads were collapsed and filtered to measure the absolute abundance of every unique TCRbeta CDR3 rearrangement. Productive Simpson clonality was computed per sample as the square root of Simpson's diversity index over productive rearrangements. Drawn from immuneACCESS, this table holds only the in-frame rearrangements with V and J called that TCRdb kept. Clones are partly lost; checked studies trace under half to an unresolved V gene and leave the rest unexplained. Clonal size and the V and J genes are those of that table, whereas D and trimming came from the DNA. The sample has about 370,000 clones on record, 89% of them singletons. Around 3% of the sample goes to the ten largest clones.

The paper's findings and limits, for the study overall: The amount of clinical and demographic metadata varied by source and participant and was provided uncurated.

One collaborating source in Seattle enrolled patients during active infection and followed them longitudinally through the course of disease. The collaborating institutions used their own protocols to collect whole blood in K2EDTA tubes. For TCRbeta analysis, collaborators shipped samples as frozen whole blood, isolated PBMCs, or DNA extracted from either of those sample types. For CDR1 and CDR2, the germline V gene (reference sequence) lists DFQATT and SNEGSKA. The CDR3, from cysteine to phenylalanine, totals 11 residues. Only the CDR3 part of the read is kept: 33 bases, read in frame from the first base. Trimming costs V 5 bases and J 7 bases, and their ends lie 11 bases apart.

The receptor was derived from a woman aged 25 to 45 with COVID-19, enrolled during active disease. The V and J segments used are TRBV20-1 and TRBJ2-5; possibly the D gene is TRBD1, per 6 matching bases. Sequencing input: peripheral blood. The DNA sequence reads TGCAGTGCTGGGGGCGTCGGGACCCAGTACTTC. Translated, it gives CSAGGVGTQYF.